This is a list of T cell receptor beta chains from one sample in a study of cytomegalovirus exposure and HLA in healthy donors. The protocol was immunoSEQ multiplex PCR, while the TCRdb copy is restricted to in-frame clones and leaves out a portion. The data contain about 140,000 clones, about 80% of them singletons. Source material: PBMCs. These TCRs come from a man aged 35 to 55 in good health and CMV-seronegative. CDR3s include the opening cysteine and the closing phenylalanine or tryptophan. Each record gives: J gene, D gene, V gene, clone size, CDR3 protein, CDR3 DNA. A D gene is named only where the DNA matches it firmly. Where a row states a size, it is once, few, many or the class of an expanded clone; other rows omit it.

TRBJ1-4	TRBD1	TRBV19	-	CASSIGAAGGNEKLFF	TGTGCCAGTAGTATTGGGGCGGCAGGGGGGAATGAAAAACTGTTTTTT
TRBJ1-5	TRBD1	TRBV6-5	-	CASRGTGGNQPQHF	TGTGCCAGCAGGGGGACAGGGGGGAATCAGCCCCAGCATTTT
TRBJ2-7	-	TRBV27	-	CASSLPSYEQYF	TGTGCCAGCAGTTTACCTTCCTACGAGCAGTACTTC
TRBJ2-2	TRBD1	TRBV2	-	CASRTSRVGQGGYTGELFF	TGTGCCAGCAGGACCTCTAGGGTGGGACAGGGAGGCTACACCGGGGAGCTGTTTTTT
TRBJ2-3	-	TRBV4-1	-	CASNQGPTDTQYF	TGCGCCAGTAACCAGGGGCCCACAGATACGCAGTATTTT
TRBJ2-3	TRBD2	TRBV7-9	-	CASSLTPSGADTQYF	TGTGCCAGCAGCTTGACCCCTAGCGGGGCCGATACGCAGTATTTT
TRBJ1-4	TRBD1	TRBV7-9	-	CASSLRDRGKANEKLFF	TGTGCCAGCAGCCTCCGGGACAGGGGAAAGGCTAATGAAAAACTGTTTTTT
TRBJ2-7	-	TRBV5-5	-	CASSRLTGIAYEQYF	TGTGCCAGCAGCCGCCTGACAGGAATCGCCTACGAGCAGTACTTC
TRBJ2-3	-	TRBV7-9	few	CASSPPGGTDTQYF	TGTGCCAGCAGCCCACCCGGGGGCACAGATACGCAGTATTTT
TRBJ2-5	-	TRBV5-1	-	CASSTGTVNNQETQYF	TGCGCCAGCAGCACCGGGACTGTAAACAACCAAGAGACCCAGTACTTC
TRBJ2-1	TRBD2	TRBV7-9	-	CASSWTSGGANEQFF	TGTGCCAGCAGCTGGACTAGCGGGGGGGCCAATGAGCAGTTCTTC
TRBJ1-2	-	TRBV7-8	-	CASTKRGQTNYGYTF	TGTGCCAGCACAAAAAGGGGCCAAACTAACTATGGCTACACCTTC
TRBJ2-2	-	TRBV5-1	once	CASSLGLVVNTGELFF	TGCGCCAGCAGCTTGGGACTTGTGGTTAACACCGGGGAGCTGTTTTTT
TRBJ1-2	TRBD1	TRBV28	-	CASTTKEVTGGYGYTF	TGTGCCAGCACCACCAAAGAGGTTACAGGGGGGTATGGCTACACCTTC
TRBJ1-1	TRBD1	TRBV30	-	CAWTTGGTEAFF	TGTGCCTGGACCACAGGGGGCACTGAAGCTTTCTTT
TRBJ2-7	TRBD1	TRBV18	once	CASSPPMGQGTEQYF	TGTGCCAGCTCACCGCCGATGGGACAGGGCACCGAGCAGTACTTC
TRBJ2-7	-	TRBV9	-	CASSVGFGTGNEQYF	TGTGCCAGCAGCGTAGGCTTTGGTACGGGGAACGAGCAGTACTTC
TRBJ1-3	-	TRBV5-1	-	CASSLAELQDTIYF	TGCGCCAGCAGCTTGGCCGAGCTGCAAGACACCATATATTTT
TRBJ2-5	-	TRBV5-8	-	CASSLRTAQETQYF	TGTGCCAGCAGCTTGAGGACAGCCCAAGAGACCCAGTACTTC
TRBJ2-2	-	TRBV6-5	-	CASSYGRLSNTGELFF	TGTGCCAGCAGTTACGGGAGACTCTCGAACACCGGGGAGCTGTTTTTT
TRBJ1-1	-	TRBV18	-	CASSPGLGTEAFF	TGTGCCAGCTCTCCCGGACTGGGCACTGAAGCTTTCTTT
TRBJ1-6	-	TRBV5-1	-	CASRETSGTYSSPLHF	TGCGCCAGCAGAGAAACTTCCGGGACATATTCTTCACCCCTCCACTTT
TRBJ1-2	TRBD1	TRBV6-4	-	CASSDSGQGYRGYTF	TGTGCCAGCAGTGACTCGGGACAGGGGTATCGAGGCTACACCTTC
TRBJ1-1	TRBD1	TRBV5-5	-	CASSSGTGRTEAFF	TGTGCCAGCAGCTCCGGGACAGGCCGGACTGAAGCTTTCTTT
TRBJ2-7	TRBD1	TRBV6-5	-	CASSDRQGAYEQYF	TGTGCCAGCAGTGACCGACAGGGGGCGTACGAGCAGTACTTC
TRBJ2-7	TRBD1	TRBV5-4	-	CASSLKGQGAKEQYF	TGTGCCAGCAGCTTGAAGGGACAGGGTGCTAAAGAGCAGTACTTC
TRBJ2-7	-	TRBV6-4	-	CASSAGQTYDYEQYF	TGTGCCAGCAGTGCCGGACAGACTTACGACTACGAGCAGTACTTC
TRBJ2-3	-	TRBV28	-	CASSLVQTDTQYF	TGTGCCAGCAGTTTAGTCCAGACAGATACGCAGTATTTT
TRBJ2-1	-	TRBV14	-	CASSQPGEQVVNEQFF	TGTGCCAGCAGCCAACCTGGAGAACAGGTGGTGAATGAGCAGTTCTTC
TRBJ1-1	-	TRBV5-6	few	CASSPYGTNTEAFF	TGTGCCAGCAGTCCTTACGGGACAAACACTGAAGCTTTCTTT
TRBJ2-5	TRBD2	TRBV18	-	CASSPSPKTSAQETQYF	TGTGCCAGCTCACCGTCGCCAAAGACTAGCGCTCAAGAGACCCAGTACTTC
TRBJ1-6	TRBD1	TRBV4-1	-	CASSQVFLRDRGRNSPLHF	TGCGCCAGCAGCCAAGTTTTTCTGAGAGACAGGGGGCGGAATTCACCCCTCCACTTT
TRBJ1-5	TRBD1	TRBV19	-	CASKLQGVDQPQHF	TGTGCCAGCAAGCTACAGGGGGTTGATCAGCCCCAGCATTTT
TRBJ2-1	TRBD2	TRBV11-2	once	CASSAGTSSYNEQFF	TGTGCCAGCAGCGCCGGGACTAGCTCCTACAATGAGCAGTTCTTC
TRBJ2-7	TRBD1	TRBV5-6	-	CASSSGTGTYEQYF	TGTGCCAGCAGTTCCGGGACAGGGACCTACGAGCAGTACTTC
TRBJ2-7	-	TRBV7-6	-	CASSIGQSYEQYF	TGTGCCAGCAGCATAGGACAGTCCTACGAGCAGTACTTC
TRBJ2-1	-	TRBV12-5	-	CASGLDRSSYNEQFF	TGTGCTAGTGGTTTAGACAGAAGCTCCTACAATGAGCAGTTCTTC
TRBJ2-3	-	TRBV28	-	CASSEQRTSTDTQYF	TGTGCCAGCAGCGAACAGAGAACTAGCACAGATACGCAGTATTTT
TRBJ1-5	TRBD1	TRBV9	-	CASSERRQGLNQPQHF	TGTGCCAGCAGCGAGCGTAGACAGGGTCTCAATCAGCCCCAGCATTTT
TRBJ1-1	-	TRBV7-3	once	CASIPKSCDRVENTEAFF	TGTGCCAGCATCCCGAAGTCATGTGACAGAGTTGAGAACACTGAAGCTTTCTTT
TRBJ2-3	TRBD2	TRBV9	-	CASSVLAGGQDTQYF	TGTGCCAGCAGCGTACTAGCGGGGGGGCAAGATACGCAGTATTTT
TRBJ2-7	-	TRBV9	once	CASSPGAYEQYF	TGTGCCAGCAGCCCCGGGGCCTACGAGCAGTACTTC
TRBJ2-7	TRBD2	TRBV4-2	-	CASSQGLAGDYEQYF	TGTGCCAGCAGCCAAGGACTAGCGGGGGACTACGAGCAGTACTTC
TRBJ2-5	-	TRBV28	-	CASSFSQGKDVETQYF	TGTGCCAGCAGTTTCTCCCAGGGTAAGGATGTGGAGACCCAGTACTTC
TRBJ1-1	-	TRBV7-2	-	CASSPRQAIMNTEAFF	TGTGCCAGCAGCCCCCGACAGGCGATTATGAACACTGAAGCTTTCTTT
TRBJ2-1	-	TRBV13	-	CASSPTEGGFRNEQFF	TGTGCCAGCAGCCCCACTGAGGGGGGGTTCAGGAATGAGCAGTTCTTC
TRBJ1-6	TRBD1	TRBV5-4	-	CASSADRGWDSPLHF	TGTGCCAGCAGCGCGGACAGGGGTTGGGATTCACCCCTCCACTTT
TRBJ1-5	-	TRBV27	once	CASSLLGGSNQPQHF	TGTGCCAGCAGTTTGTTAGGCGGAAGCAATCAGCCCCAGCATTTT
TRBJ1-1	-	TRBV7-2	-	CASSLVSGYTEAFF	TGTGCCAGCAGCTTAGTCTCCGGTTACACTGAAGCTTTCTTT
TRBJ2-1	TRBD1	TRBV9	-	CASSVATGGYEQFF	TGTGCCAGCAGCGTAGCAACAGGGGGCTATGAGCAGTTCTTC
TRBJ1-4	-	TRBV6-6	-	CASSYAPGTGDEKLFF	TGTGCCAGCAGTTACGCTCCGGGAACGGGGGATGAAAAACTGTTTTTT
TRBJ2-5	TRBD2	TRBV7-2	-	CASSRGTSVGETQYF	TGTGCCAGCAGCCGCGGGACTAGCGTCGGAGAGACCCAGTACTTC
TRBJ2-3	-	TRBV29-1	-	CSVGPQGSIADTQYF	TGCAGCGTTGGGCCGCAGGGGTCTATAGCGGATACGCAGTATTTT
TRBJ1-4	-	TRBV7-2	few	CASSLVSWGDEKLFF	TGTGCCAGCAGCTTAGTGTCCTGGGGGGATGAAAAACTGTTTTTT
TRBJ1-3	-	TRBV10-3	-	CATRTTGNTIYF	TGTGCCACCCGGACAACTGGAAACACCATATATTTT